A single sample gave rise to the 22 T cell receptor beta chains below, sequenced in a study of identical twins. MiXCR, run by TCRdb on the 5' RACE reads, gives a single entry per CDR3 protein. The profile covers a few hundred thousand distinct CDR3 sequences, with just under 10% appearing a single time and around 3.1% taken by the ten largest. This same sample was also taken into another study, of yellow fever vaccine responses in identical twins.

Sequencing used PBMCs. The receptors stem from a woman aged 18-29 years in good health.

This clonotype was observed a few times. The chain carries TRBV24-1 and TRBJ2-3; no reliable D call. Trimming took off 5 bases at V and 5 bases at J, with 13 bases between the two ends. The CDR3 length is 14 residues. Germline V gene lookup returns CDR1 KGHDR and CDR2 SFDVKD. The CDR3 is CATSGIGGIDTQYF. The CDR3 region has the DNA TGTGCCACCAGTGGAATCGGCGGAATAGATACGCAGTATTTT.

V and J are TRBV5-1 and TRBJ1-1; maybe TRBD1 (6 bases). The CDR3 runs to 15 residues. With 0 bases removed from V and 3 bases from J, the gap between germline ends came to 12 bases. Germline lookup yields CDR1 SGHRS and CDR2 YFSETQ. Written as DNA, the CDR3 is TGCGCCAGCAGCTTGGGGGACACCCGGTACACTGAAGCTTTCTTT. It specifies CASSLGDTRYTEAFF.

This clonotype has only a few counts. The rearrangement joins TRBV6-2 or TRBV6-3 to TRBJ1-5; D possibly corresponds to TRBD1 (6 bases). Trimming took 5 bases from V and 1 from J, leaving 9 bases between them. CDR1 is MNHEY and CDR2 is SVGEGT in the germline V gene. The CDR3 is 14 residues long. CDR3 region: CASSGRGSNQPQHF. The CDR3 region has the DNA TGTGCCAGCAGTGGAAGGGGGAGCAATCAGCCCCAGCATTTT.

Many counts were recorded for this clonotype. V usage is TRBV5-6 and J usage is TRBJ2-1; D unresolved. Germline CDR1 reads SGHDT; CDR2 reads YYEEEE. V lost 0 bases and J lost 4, with 17 bases in between. The CDR3 spans 17 residues. CDR3 region: CASSLEVWLNLYNEQFF. In DNA, the CDR3 is TGTGCCAGCAGCTTGGAGGTCTGGCTGAATTTATACAATGAGCAGTTCTTC.

The sample holds a few counts of this clonotype. This chain connects TRBV3-1 to TRBJ2-7, with 7 bases identical to TRBD2. With 1 base clipped from V and 7 bases from J, the junction kept 4 bases outside the gene matches. Per germline, CDR1 LGHDT and CDR2 YNNKEL (reference sequence). This CDR3 has 13 residues. The CDR3 DNA reads TGTGCCAGCAGCCAAGGGTCAGCGGGGGAGCAGTACTTC. Its translation: CASSQGSAGEQYF.

This chain links TRBV19 with TRBJ2-1; 9 nucleotides agree with TRBD2. The CDR3 runs 15 residues. V trimming: 5 bases; J trimming: 2 bases; junction bases outside the gene matches: 4. The germline V gene has CDR1 LNHDA and CDR2 SQIVND (reference sequence). The CDR3 loop reads CASSLAGAPYNEQFF. The DNA for the CDR3 is TGTGCCAGTAGTTTAGCGGGAGCCCCCTACAATGAGCAGTTCTTC.

As for this clonotype: Being one base from a much bigger clone, this may be a read error. The J gene is TRBJ2-1, the V gene TRBV12-3 or TRBV12-4, with a possible D match to TRBD1 (6 bases). CDR3 length equals 11 residues. The CDR3 sequence is CASTTRGEQVF. The CDR3 nucleotides read TGTGCCAGCACTACCAGGGGAGAGCAGGTCTTC.

This chain uses TRBV7-2 with TRBJ2-7; 8 bases are shared with TRBD1. The ends lost 5 bases at V and 3 bases at J; junction bases unmatched: 6. The germline gives CDR1 SGHTA, CDR2 FQGNSA. CDR3 size: 14 residues. DNA for the CDR3: TGTGCCAGCAGCGCTAGGACAGGGCACTACGAGCAGTACTTC. Its protein product is CASSARTGHYEQYF.

The V gene is TRBV30, the J gene TRBJ2-1; D not resolved. CDR3 length: 10 residues. The V gene lost 3 bases and the J gene lost 9 bases, with 6 bases spanning the gap. Per the germline V gene, CDR1 is GTSNPN and CDR2 is SVGIG (reference sequence). CDR3 protein: CAWSKSEQFF. The CDR3 nucleotides are TGTGCCTGGAGCAAGTCTGAGCAGTTCTTC.

This clonotype was counted between two and nine times. The CDR3 sequence is CASSLSVATRDSNQPQHF. CDR3 DNA: TGTGCCAGCAGTTTATCCGTAGCAACCCGGGACAGCAATCAGCCCCAGCATTTT. This chain joins TRBV27 and TRBJ1-5, with a weak D call TRBD1 (5 bases). The CDR3 has 18 amino acids. V was shortened by 0 bases and J by 1 base, with 16 bases between the two germline ends. The germline V gene encodes CDR1 MNHEY and CDR2 SMNVEV (reference sequence).

This clonotype was observed many times. This chain connects TRBV20-1 to TRBJ2-2; D possibly corresponds to TRBD1 (6 bases). V was shortened by 1 base and J by 1 base, with 10 bases between the two germline ends. From germline, CDR1 is DFQATT and CDR2 SNEGSKA (reference sequence). The CDR3 runs to 15 residues. This CDR3 reads CSARGEGGNTGELFF. The CDR3 bases are TGCAGTGCTAGAGGGGAAGGGGGGAACACCGGGGAGCTGTTTTTT.

This clonotype was counted ten times or more. J is TRBJ2-5 and V is TRBV11-2; 9 nucleotides agree with TRBD1. The CDR3 extends over 16 amino acids. V was clipped by 4 bases and J by 2 bases; unmatched bases: 8. The germline gives CDR1 SGHAT, CDR2 FQNNGV. Written as DNA, the CDR3 is TGTGCCAGCAGCTCTTGGGGACAGGGAGGACAAGAGACCCAGTACTTC. Protein sequence: CASSSWGQGGQETQYF.

This clonotype was detected ten times or more. The chain combines TRBV10-3 with TRBJ2-3; D may be TRBD2 (6 bases). The germline V and J ends were trimmed by 0 bases and 6 bases, with 10 bases remaining between them. This CDR3 spans 14 amino acids. Germline assignment: CDR1 ENHRY and CDR2 SYGVKD. The CDR3 sequence: CAISESTRGDTQYF. The CDR3 DNA reads TGTGCCATCAGTGAGTCTACCCGGGGGGATACGCAGTATTTT.

This clonotype was observed many times. This chain connects TRBV7-2 to TRBJ2-2, with D possibly called TRBD1 or TRBD2 (5 bases each). The V end was cut by 2 bases, the J end by 5 bases, with 9 bases between. The CDR3 totals 14 residues. Germline CDR1 reads SGHTA; CDR2 reads FQGNSA. The CDR3: CASSLIEGTGELFF. CDR3 nucleotides: TGTGCCAGCAGCTTAATTGAGGGGACCGGGGAGCTGTTTTTT. The complete variable domain, with remaining parts taken from reference TRBV7-2 and TRBJ2-2, reads GAGVSQSPSNKVTEKGKDVELRCDPISGHTALYWYRQSLGQGLEFLIYFQGNSAPDKSGLPSDRFSAERTGGSVSTLTIQRTQQEDSAVYLCASSLIEGTGELFFGEGSRLTVL.

This clonotype was counted many times. The chain carries TRBV6-1 and TRBJ1-2; unclear D gene. V was shortened by 4 bases and J by 2 bases, with 5 bases between the two germline ends. The germline gives CDR1 MNHNS, CDR2 SASEGT. There are 12 residues in the CDR3. The CDR3 DNA reads as TGTGCCAGCAGTGGTCAGAACTATGGCTACACCTTC. Protein sequence: CASSGQNYGYTF.

The chain links TRBV6-4 to TRBJ2-3; TRBD1 matches at 7 bases. The CDR3 sequence is 15 residues long. The germline gives CDR1 MRHNA, CDR2 SNTAGT. J was trimmed by 2 bases and V by 5 bases; bases with no gene match: 7. CDR3: CASSPGQTYTDTQYF. The CDR3 DNA sequence: TGTGCCAGCAGTCCGGGACAGACTTACACAGATACGCAGTATTTT.

V is TRBV12-3 or TRBV12-4 and J is TRBJ2-5; unclear D gene. V was shortened by 3 bases and J by 2 bases, with 13 bases between the two germline ends. This CDR3 region has 15 residues. CDR3 sequence: CASSLAAGTQETQYF. The CDR3, as DNA: TGTGCCAGCAGTTTGGCGGCAGGAACTCAAGAGACCCAGTACTTC.

This clonotype was detected ten times or more. The chain has TRBV7-2 and TRBJ1-1; no reliable D call. Germline V lookup: CDR1 SGHTA, CDR2 FQGNSA. CDR3 length: 16 residues. Trimming took 1 base from V and 0 from J, leaving 12 bases between them. CDR3 loop: CASSLGNRIVNTEAFF. The CDR3 nucleotides read TGTGCCAGCAGCTTAGGGAATCGGATAGTGAACACTGAAGCTTTCTTT.

This clonotype was counted a few times. The chain joins TRBV7-3 to TRBJ2-1; 16 positions agree with TRBD2. The germline CDR1 and CDR2 sequences are SGHTA and FQGTGA. The CDR3 sequence is 16 residues long. J lost 7 bases, V lost 5 bases, and 5 bases had no gene match. This CDR3 reads CASSPGLAGGQNEQFF. CDR3 bases: TGTGCCAGCAGCCCGGGACTAGCGGGGGGGCAGAATGAGCAGTTCTTC. The full variable domain, with the rest looked up from reference TRBV7-3 and TRBJ2-1, is GAGVSQTPSNKVTEKGKYVELRCDPISGHTALYWYRQSLGQGPEFLIYFQGTGAADDSGLPNDRFFAVRPEGSVSTLKIQRTERGDSAVYLCASSPGLAGGQNEQFFGPGTRLTVL.

This clonotype was seen repeatedly, ten times or more. The V and J genes are TRBV20-1 and TRBJ1-6; 10 nucleotides align to TRBD1. Germline CDR1 reads DFQATT; CDR2 reads SNEGSKA (reference sequence). This CDR3 is 15 amino acids long. V lost 4 bases, J lost 5 bases, and 5 bases stayed unmatched. The CDR3 DNA reads as TGCAGTGCTAAAAGACAGGGGGCCAATAATTCACCCCTCCACTTT. This encodes CSAKRQGANNSPLHF.

The chain uses TRBV7-9 and TRBJ2-5; D is uncertain. Germline lookup yields CDR1 SEHNR and CDR2 FQNEAQ (reference sequence). Deletions cut 5 bases from V and 7 bases from J, with 11 bases between. The CDR3 contains 12 residues. DNA for the CDR3: TGTGCCAGCAGCGCAATGCAATGGACCCAGTACTTC. Its protein product is CASSAMQWTQYF.

This clonotype appeared a few times. The rearrangement uses TRBV5-1 and TRBJ2-6; the match to TRBD1 covers 8 bases. This CDR3 comprises 17 residues. With V trimmed by 5 bases and J by 0 bases, 7 bases remained unmatched. Germline V gene data show CDR1 as SGHRS and CDR2 as YFSETQ. DNA of the CDR3: TGCGCCAGCAGTCCCGGGACAGGACTCTCTGGGGCCAACGTCCTGACTTTC. This translates into CASSPGTGLSGANVLTF.